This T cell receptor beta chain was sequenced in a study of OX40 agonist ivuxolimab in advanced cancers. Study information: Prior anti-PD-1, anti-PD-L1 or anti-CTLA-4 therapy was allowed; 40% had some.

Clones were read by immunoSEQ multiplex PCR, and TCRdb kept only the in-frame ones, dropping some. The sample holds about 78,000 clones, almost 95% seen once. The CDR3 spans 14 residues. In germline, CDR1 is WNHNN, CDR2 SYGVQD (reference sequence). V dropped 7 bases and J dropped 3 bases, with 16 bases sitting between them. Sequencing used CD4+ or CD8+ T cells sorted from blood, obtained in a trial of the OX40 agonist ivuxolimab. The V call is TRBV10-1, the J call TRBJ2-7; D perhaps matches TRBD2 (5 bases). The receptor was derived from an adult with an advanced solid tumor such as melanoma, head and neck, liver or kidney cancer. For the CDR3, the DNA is TGCGCCAGCAACCCCGGGATATCGAGCTACGAGCAGTACTTC. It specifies CASNPGISSYEQYF.